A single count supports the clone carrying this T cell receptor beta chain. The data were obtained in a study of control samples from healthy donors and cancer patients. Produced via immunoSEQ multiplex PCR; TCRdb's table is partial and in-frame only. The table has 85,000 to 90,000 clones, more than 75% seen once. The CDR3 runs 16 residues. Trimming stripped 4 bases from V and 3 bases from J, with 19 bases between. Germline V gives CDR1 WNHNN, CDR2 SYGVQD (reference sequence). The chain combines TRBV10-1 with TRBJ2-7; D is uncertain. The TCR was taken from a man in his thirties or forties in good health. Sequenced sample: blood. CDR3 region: CASSAPVAGSSYEQYF. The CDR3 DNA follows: TGCGCCAGCAGTGCCCCGGTTGCAGGATCAAGCTACGAGCAGTACTTC.